These T cell receptor beta chains were read from a single sample in a study of blood T cell repertoires in COVID-19. Sequencing was performed with immunoSEQ multiplex PCR; in TCRdb, only in-frame clones are kept and a portion is missing. The sample holds roughly 150,000 clones, around 86% seen once. Sequenced: PBMCs or T cells enriched from blood (not recorded which). These receptors were taken from a man aged 45 to 65 who had recovered from COVID-19. Each CDR3 is given with its conserved first and last residue. The D gene is left open where the match is weak. Expanded clones get a size class; other rows say once, few or many, or leave the size out.

clone size: .; V gene: TRBV9; D gene: TRBD2; J gene: TRBJ2-3; CDR3 DNA: TGTGCCAGCAGCGTAAGGACTAGCGGAACAGATACGCAGTATTTT; CDR3 protein: CASSVRTSGTDTQYF
clone size: .; V gene: TRBV11-1; D gene: TRBD1; J gene: TRBJ1-1; CDR3 DNA: TGTGCCAGCAGCTCACGGACAGGGGCAATTGCTTTCTTT; CDR3 protein: CASSSRTGAIAFF
clone size: .; V gene: TRBV4-1; D gene: .; J gene: TRBJ1-2; CDR3 DNA: TGCGCCAGCAGCCCCCGAGAACGGGGGGCAGATGGCTACACCTTC; CDR3 protein: CASSPRERGADGYTF
clone size: .; V gene: TRBV19; D gene: .; J gene: TRBJ1-2; CDR3 DNA: TGTGCCAGTTCCGCTCAACAAGACAGTGATTATGGCTACACCTTC; CDR3 protein: CASSAQQDSDYGYTF
clone size: few; V gene: TRBV15; D gene: .; J gene: TRBJ1-1; CDR3 DNA: TGTGCCACCAGTCCACCGGGACATCCGAACACTGAAGCTTTCTTT; CDR3 protein: CATSPPGHPNTEAFF
clone size: .; V gene: TRBV7-2; D gene: TRBD2; J gene: TRBJ2-3; CDR3 DNA: TGTGCCAGCAGCTATACTAGCGGACCCCCCACAGATACGCAGTATTTT; CDR3 protein: CASSYTSGPPTDTQYF
clone size: .; V gene: TRBV11-2; D gene: TRBD1; J gene: TRBJ1-4; CDR3 DNA: TGTGCCAGCAGGAGACAGGGTACCACAACTAATGAAAAACTGTTTTTT; CDR3 protein: CASRRQGTTTNEKLFF
clone size: .; V gene: TRBV15; D gene: TRBD2; J gene: TRBJ2-2; CDR3 DNA: TGTGCCACCAGGCCAACTAGCGGGAGGGCCAACGGGGAGCTGTTTTTT; CDR3 protein: CATRPTSGRANGELFF
clone size: .; V gene: TRBV5-4; D gene: TRBD1; J gene: TRBJ2-5; CDR3 DNA: TGTGCCAGCAGCCAAACAGGGGGTGGGGAGACCCAGTACTTC; CDR3 protein: CASSQTGGGETQYF
clone size: once; V gene: TRBV11-2; D gene: .; J gene: TRBJ2-1; CDR3 DNA: TGTGCCAGCAGCTGGCGGCTACTACCCAATGAGCAGTTCTTC; CDR3 protein: CASSWRLLPNEQFF
clone size: .; V gene: TRBV5-5; D gene: TRBD1; J gene: TRBJ2-2; CDR3 DNA: TGTGCCAGCAGCTTAGGAACGACAGGGGCGAACACCGGGGAGCTGTTTTTT; CDR3 protein: CASSLGTTGANTGELFF
clone size: .; V gene: TRBV15; D gene: .; J gene: TRBJ1-5; CDR3 DNA: TGTGCCACCAGCAACAGGGGCAATCAGCCCCAGCATTTT; CDR3 protein: CATSNRGNQPQHF
clone size: .; V gene: TRBV7-6; D gene: .; J gene: TRBJ2-7; CDR3 DNA: TGTGCCAGCAGCCCTCTGGCAGCGGGCTACGAGCAGTACTTC; CDR3 protein: CASSPLAAGYEQYF
clone size: few; V gene: TRBV2; D gene: .; J gene: TRBJ2-7; CDR3 DNA: TGTGCCAGCACGGGCGGGGTCCGGGGTGCCCCCTACGAGCAGTACTTC; CDR3 protein: CASTGGVRGAPYEQYF
clone size: once; V gene: TRBV7-2; D gene: TRBD2; J gene: TRBJ2-7; CDR3 DNA: TGTGCCAGCAGCTTAGCAAGCGGGAGGCTCGAGCAGTACTTC; CDR3 protein: CASSLASGRLEQYF
clone size: few; V gene: TRBV19; D gene: .; J gene: TRBJ1-1; CDR3 DNA: TGTGCCAGTAGTAAGCCCGGGTTCAGTCTGAACACTGAAGCTTTCTTT; CDR3 protein: CASSKPGFSLNTEAFF
clone size: .; V gene: TRBV2; D gene: TRBD1; J gene: TRBJ2-7; CDR3 DNA: TGTGCCAGCATTACGACAGGGGGGTCCTACGAGCAGTACTTC; CDR3 protein: CASITTGGSYEQYF
clone size: few; V gene: TRBV6-2/TRBV6-3; D gene: TRBD1; J gene: TRBJ1-2; CDR3 DNA: TGTGCCAGCAGTGGACAGGGAAATAACTATGGCTACACCTTC; CDR3 protein: CASSGQGNNYGYTF
clone size: .; V gene: TRBV6-5; D gene: .; J gene: TRBJ1-5; CDR3 DNA: TGTGCCAGCAGTTACTCTGGGGCGAGCAATCAGCCCCAGCATTTT; CDR3 protein: CASSYSGASNQPQHF
clone size: .; V gene: TRBV6-2/TRBV6-3; D gene: TRBD2; J gene: TRBJ2-1; CDR3 DNA: TGTGCCAGCAGTTACTCCTGGACTAGATACAATGAGCAGTTCTTC; CDR3 protein: CASSYSWTRYNEQFF
clone size: .; V gene: TRBV19; D gene: .; J gene: TRBJ1-5; CDR3 DNA: TGTGCCAGTAGAAGACAGTCTAGCAATCAGCCCCAGCATTTT; CDR3 protein: CASRRQSSNQPQHF
clone size: .; V gene: TRBV6-5; D gene: TRBD1; J gene: TRBJ1-6; CDR3 DNA: TGTGCCAGCAGGACAGGGGGAGGTGAATCACCCCTCCACTTT; CDR3 protein: CASRTGGGESPLHF
clone size: .; V gene: TRBV5-4; D gene: .; J gene: TRBJ2-1; CDR3 DNA: TGTGCCAGCAGCTTTGCGGGGAGAAACAATGAGCAGTTCTTC; CDR3 protein: CASSFAGRNNEQFF
clone size: .; V gene: TRBV7-9; D gene: TRBD1; J gene: TRBJ1-1; CDR3 DNA: TGTGCCAGCAGCTTAGGGGACAGGGTAGGTACTGAAGCTTTCTTT; CDR3 protein: CASSLGDRVGTEAFF
clone size: .; V gene: TRBV5-8; D gene: TRBD1; J gene: TRBJ2-2; CDR3 DNA: TGTGCCAGCAGCTTGGATAGGGGGCGTTCCGGGGAGCTGTTTTTT; CDR3 protein: CASSLDRGRSGELFF
clone size: .; V gene: TRBV7-2; D gene: TRBD1; J gene: TRBJ1-4; CDR3 DNA: TGTGCCAGCAGCGGAAGACAGGGGGCAACTAATGAAAAACTGTTTTTT; CDR3 protein: CASSGRQGATNEKLFF
clone size: .; V gene: TRBV7-8; D gene: .; J gene: TRBJ1-2; CDR3 DNA: TGTGCCAGCAGCTTAGCGCGGCAGTCTGGCTACACCTTC; CDR3 protein: CASSLARQSGYTF
clone size: .; V gene: TRBV25-1; D gene: TRBD1; J gene: TRBJ2-4; CDR3 DNA: TGTGCCAGCAGTGAACAGGGACAGGGGGCGCGGAACATTCAGTACTTC; CDR3 protein: CASSEQGQGARNIQYF
clone size: few; V gene: TRBV6-2/TRBV6-3; D gene: .; J gene: TRBJ2-7; CDR3 DNA: TGTGCCAGCAGTCCCTTACTAGCAGTCTCCTACGAGCAGTACTTC; CDR3 protein: CASSPLLAVSYEQYF
clone size: few; V gene: TRBV6-5; D gene: .; J gene: TRBJ1-2; CDR3 DNA: TGTGCCAGCAGGGTTGTGGGGGCGCGGGGCTACACCTTC; CDR3 protein: CASRVVGARGYTF
clone size: .; V gene: TRBV28; D gene: TRBD1; J gene: TRBJ2-7; CDR3 DNA: TGTGCCGCAGGGACAGGGACCTACGAGCAGTACTTC; CDR3 protein: CAAGTGTYEQYF
clone size: .; V gene: TRBV5-4; D gene: .; J gene: TRBJ1-1; CDR3 DNA: TGTGCCAGCAGCTTGGCTCAGTTTGCTGAAGCTTTCTTT; CDR3 protein: CASSLAQFAEAFF
clone size: .; V gene: TRBV10-3; D gene: .; J gene: TRBJ1-1; CDR3 DNA: TGTGCCATCAGTGAGTCAGGAGGTATGGGGGCCGAAGCTTTCTTT; CDR3 protein: CAISESGGMGAEAFF
clone size: .; V gene: TRBV15; D gene: .; J gene: TRBJ1-5; CDR3 DNA: TGTGCCACCAGCAGTCCGTCCAGAGGGATAGGTCAGCCCCAGCATTTT; CDR3 protein: CATSSPSRGIGQPQHF
clone size: .; V gene: TRBV18; D gene: .; J gene: TRBJ2-5; CDR3 DNA: TGTGCCAGCTCACACGTACACCGGGACACCGAGACCCAGTACTTC; CDR3 protein: CASSHVHRDTETQYF
clone size: .; V gene: TRBV25-1; D gene: .; J gene: TRBJ1-2; CDR3 DNA: TGTGCCAGCTCTAGGAGGGGCTTTCTCTATGGCTACACCTTC; CDR3 protein: CASSRRGFLYGYTF
clone size: .; V gene: TRBV5-1; D gene: .; J gene: TRBJ2-5; CDR3 DNA: TGCGCCAGCAGCGCCAGGGTATGGGAGACCCAGTACTTC; CDR3 protein: CASSARVWETQYF
clone size: .; V gene: TRBV18; D gene: .; J gene: TRBJ2-2; CDR3 DNA: TGTGCCAGCTCACCAGCTCCAGGTTTTGTAACCGGGGAGCTGTTTTTT; CDR3 protein: CASSPAPGFVTGELFF
clone size: .; V gene: TRBV6-5; D gene: .; J gene: TRBJ1-2; CDR3 DNA: TGTGCCAGCAGTTACTCGGGGGGAGAGGGCTACACCTTC; CDR3 protein: CASSYSGGEGYTF
clone size: .; V gene: TRBV5-4; D gene: TRBD2; J gene: TRBJ2-7; CDR3 DNA: TGTGCCAGCAGGAGGACTAGCGGGAGTATCTACGAGCAGTACTTC; CDR3 protein: CASRRTSGSIYEQYF
clone size: .; V gene: TRBV7-2; D gene: .; J gene: TRBJ1-2; CDR3 DNA: TGTGCCAGCAGCTTAACCCCCATCGGGGGGGGACTCTATGGCTACACCTTC; CDR3 protein: CASSLTPIGGGLYGYTF
clone size: .; V gene: TRBV5-1; D gene: .; J gene: TRBJ1-2; CDR3 DNA: TGCGCCAGCACGAGGCAAGGCTCTAACTATGGCTACACCTTC; CDR3 protein: CASTRQGSNYGYTF
clone size: .; V gene: TRBV28; D gene: TRBD2; J gene: TRBJ2-7; CDR3 DNA: TGTGCCAGCAGTTTCGTGGGAGGGAAGTACGAGCAGTACTTC; CDR3 protein: CASSFVGGKYEQYF
clone size: .; V gene: TRBV15; D gene: TRBD2; J gene: TRBJ2-7; CDR3 DNA: TGTGCCACCAGCAGGGAGACCCCTAGCGGGAGCCCCTACGAGCAGTACTTC; CDR3 protein: CATSRETPSGSPYEQYF
clone size: .; V gene: TRBV10-3; D gene: TRBD1; J gene: TRBJ1-5; CDR3 DNA: TGTGCCATCAGCAACGGACAGGGACTGAATCAGCCCCAGCATTTT; CDR3 protein: CAISNGQGLNQPQHF
clone size: .; V gene: TRBV5-4; D gene: TRBD1; J gene: TRBJ2-2; CDR3 DNA: TGTGCCAGCCGAGGGACAGGGGGAACCGGGGAGCTGTTTTTT; CDR3 protein: CASRGTGGTGELFF
clone size: .; V gene: TRBV7-9; D gene: .; J gene: TRBJ1-3; CDR3 DNA: TGTGCCAGCAGCTTAGCAGAGATAGGAAACACCATATATTTT; CDR3 protein: CASSLAEIGNTIYF
clone size: .; V gene: TRBV7-8; D gene: TRBD1; J gene: TRBJ1-1; CDR3 DNA: TGTGCCAGCAGTACAGGGGGCTACACTGAAGCTTTCTTT; CDR3 protein: CASSTGGYTEAFF
clone size: .; V gene: TRBV6-5; D gene: TRBD1; J gene: TRBJ1-6; CDR3 DNA: TGTGCCACCAAATACAGGGGGAATTCACCCCTCCACTTT; CDR3 protein: CATKYRGNSPLHF
clone size: .; V gene: TRBV28; D gene: TRBD1; J gene: TRBJ1-2; CDR3 DNA: TGTGCCAGCAGGACCTCCAGGACAGGGATATATGGCTACACCTTC; CDR3 protein: CASRTSRTGIYGYTF
clone size: .; V gene: TRBV11-2; D gene: .; J gene: TRBJ2-7; CDR3 DNA: TGTGCCAGCAGCTTCCCGTCGGGGCAGTACTTC; CDR3 protein: CASSFPSGQYF
clone size: .; V gene: TRBV7-6; D gene: TRBD1; J gene: TRBJ2-7; CDR3 DNA: TGTGCCAGCAGCTACCGAGACAGGGGCGAGCAGTACTTC; CDR3 protein: CASSYRDRGEQYF
clone size: .; V gene: TRBV27; D gene: TRBD1; J gene: TRBJ1-1; CDR3 DNA: TGTGCCAGCAGTATTTACGGACAGGGCACTGAAGCTTTCTTT; CDR3 protein: CASSIYGQGTEAFF